This TCR beta chain was recorded in a study of Ad26.COV2.S vaccination and SARS-CoV-2 variants. Overall study: Once or twice, 56 days apart, Ad26.COV2.S was delivered intramuscularly.

V lost 7 bases, J lost 4 bases, and 11 bases lay in between. Germline loops: CDR1 SGDLS, CDR2 YYNGEE. This CDR3 spans 12 amino acids. TCRdb keeps only in-frame clones here, not all; method: immunoSEQ multiplex PCR. Of some 400,000 clones in the sample, approximately 89% were seen once. The study, taken as a whole, reports: Vaccine recipients posted higher spike-specific TCR breadth than their placebo counterparts.

The treatment here: some 20 received Ad26.COV2.S at low or high dose, single or two shots; about 5 received placebo; per-sample allocation not given. Material that was analyzed had been drawn on day 63 after the first vaccine or placebo injection. The sample came from a Boston adult aged 18-55 years. Participants' vaccine, an Ad26 vector, delivered Wuhan-strain SARS-CoV-2 spike. Details on this clone: Its antigen is not known.

This receptor was taken from a person aged 18-60 years who received the Ad26.COV2.S COVID-19 vaccine or a placebo. Source: peripheral blood, taken in a trial of Ad26.COV2.S vaccine versus placebo. The chain carries TRBV9 and TRBJ1-2, with D possibly TRBD1 on 6 matching bases. CDR3 in DNA: TGTGCCAGCGGGGGGCTGATCTATGGCTACACCTTC. The encoded protein is CASGGLIYGYTF.